This T cell receptor (beta chain) originates from a study of T-cell memory formation after mild COVID-19 (dated by TCRdb to about 2021). For the wider study: TCR sequence clusters from the two donors were largely donor specific. T-cell clones expanding and contracting after mild COVID-19 in a couple of donors were tracked by longitudinal TCRalpha and TCRbeta repertoire sequencing. Two young, previously healthy adult volunteers made up the cohort, one male and one female.

TCRdb records Illumina NovaSeq 6000 as the sequencer. Using 5'RACE with constant-segment primers, TCRalpha and TCRbeta cDNA libraries were constructed, with sample barcodes and unique molecular identifiers added in the process. RNA was extracted from every sample with Trizol reagent. Library amplification was performed in two PCR steps, and a second sample barcode and Illumina TruSeq adapters were introduced in the second step. Sequencing of the libraries was done on an Illumina NovaSeq, producing 2 x 150 bp paired-end reads. From the authors' description of their analysis: With migec v1.2.7, reads were demultiplexed and then collapsed into UMI-guided consensus sequences. With mixcr v2.1.11, UMI consensuses were aligned to TRA and TRB V and J templates and assembled into clonotypes. Clonotypes were classified as expanded or contracted when called significant by both edgeR and NoisET, with noise models trained on biological replicates. For edgeR calls, the thresholds were a false discovery rate-adjusted p below 0.01 and a log2 fold-change of 1. PCA with hierarchical clustering of max-normalized trajectories of the 1000 most abundant clonotypes was used as exploratory dynamics analysis. Each responding clone was given a CD4 or CD8 phenotype based on the CD4+ and CD8+ repertoires, which had been sequenced separately. In TCRdb, the public reads were trimmed at Q25 with fastp and aligned with MiXCR, with productive beta chains retained. Each entry is one CDR3 protein sequence, shown with its most common DNA and genes. Here the V and J calls rest on TCRdb's processing, not on the authors' analysis. The sample table holds over 25,000 distinct CDR3 sequences, of which over 20% were seen once. Less than 2% of the sample lies in the top ten.

This clonotype was counted many times. Its antigen has not been determined. The sample holds no much larger clone one base away, and base qualities are not on file. V lost 2 bases and J lost 5 bases; the stretch between them is 10 bases long. Counted from cysteine to phenylalanine, this CDR3 has 14 amino acids. Only the CDR3 DNA stays, 42 bases, in frame from base 1. The germline V gene supplies CDR1 SGHTA and CDR2 FQGNSA. Ficoll-Paque density gradient centrifugation was the method used to isolate PBMCs. Overall study outcomes, separate from this receptor: Contracting CD4+ clones were located mainly in the CM and EM memory subsets, whereas CD8+ clones were found to be enriched in EMRA. Some responding clones were detected in pre-infection memory, suggesting pre-existing cross-reactive memory T cells joined the SARS-CoV-2 response. Clones that contracted from day 15 to 85 showed balanced CD4/CD8 phenotypes, whereas a second wave of clones that expanded from day 15 to 37 leaned towards CD4+. SARS-CoV-2 specificity was not confirmed for the second-wave clones peaking on day 37. Only two mild cases were covered in the study, and larger cohorts including severe cases with pre-infection samples were considered necessary.

The sample comprised PBMCs or a T cell subset sorted from them (not recorded which). The V gene is TRBV7-2 and the J gene is TRBJ1-5; the best D guess is TRBD1, with 6 bases matching. This sequence originates from an adult who had mild COVID-19 (a few samples of this study predate the infection). The sample titles of this study are shuffled in the database, so cell type and time point are left out. DNA sequence: TGTGCCAGCAGCTTAAGGGGGGCTCATCAGCCCCAGCATTTT. It codes for CASSLRGAHQPQHF.